The rows below give T cell receptor beta chains drawn from one sample of a study of cytomegalovirus exposure and HLA in healthy donors. Only in-frame clones appear in the TCRdb table, and some are missing; sequencing was by immunoSEQ multiplex PCR. The data show more than 140,000 clones, about 64% seen once. The sequenced sample was PBMCs. The receptors were gathered from a young woman in good health and CMV-seropositive. Both conserved end residues are part of each CDR3. A D gene is named only where the DNA matches it firmly. Not every row has a clone size; where given, it reads once, few, many or a size class.

D	V	J	size	CDR3	DNA
TRBD2	TRBV5-1	TRBJ2-3	few	CASSFLAASQDTQYF	TGCGCCAGCAGCTTCCTAGCGGCTTCCCAAGATACGCAGTATTTT
TRBD2	TRBV5-1	TRBJ2-1	-	CASSIGTSAYNEQFF	TGCGCCAGCAGCATCGGGACTAGCGCTTACAATGAGCAGTTCTTC
TRBD2	TRBV7-8	TRBJ2-1	-	CASSPGEAGGPSYNEQFF	TGTGCCAGCAGCCCAGGGGAGGCGGGAGGGCCTTCCTACAATGAGCAGTTCTTC
-	TRBV25-1	TRBJ1-1	-	CASSDLDKWNTEAFF	TGTGCCAGCAGTGACCTGGACAAATGGAACACTGAAGCTTTCTTT
-	TRBV28	TRBJ1-5	few	CASSLTRADQPQHF	TGTGCCAGCAGCCTTACAAGAGCGGATCAGCCCCAGCATTTT
TRBD1	TRBV7-3	TRBJ2-2	-	CASSLWTGGAGELFF	TGTGCCAGCAGCTTATGGACAGGGGGGGCCGGGGAGCTGTTTTTT
TRBD1	TRBV10-1	TRBJ2-5	-	CATREGQYQETQYF	TGCGCCACCAGAGAGGGACAGTACCAAGAGACCCAGTACTTC
-	TRBV7-2	TRBJ2-1	-	CASSLGSSSYNEQFF	TGTGCCAGCAGCCTAGGGTCCAGCTCCTACAATGAGCAGTTCTTC
-	TRBV9	TRBJ2-5	few	CASSAKPGLDEQYF	TGTGCCAGCAGCGCAAAACCAGGGTTGGATGAGCAGTACTTC
-	TRBV7-2	TRBJ2-2	-	CASSLHLTGELFF	TGTGCCAGCAGCTTACATCTAACCGGGGAGCTGTTTTTT
TRBD1	TRBV5-1	TRBJ1-5	-	CASSPGTGNQPQHF	TGCGCCAGCAGCCCCGGGACAGGGAATCAGCCCCAGCATTTT
TRBD1	TRBV19	TRBJ1-2	-	CASSKAGGIYGYTF	TGTGCCAGTAGTAAGGCAGGGGGTATCTATGGCTACACCTTC
TRBD1	TRBV2	TRBJ1-1	-	CASSGSGGFFLDTEAFF	TGTGCCAGCAGTGGGTCAGGGGGCTTTTTCTTGGACACTGAAGCTTTCTTT
-	TRBV13	TRBJ1-1	-	CASSLREDTVAFF	TGTGCCAGCAGCCTTCGGGAGGACACCGTAGCTTTCTTT
-	TRBV10-3	TRBJ1-4	-	CAISAEMGGINEKLFF	TGTGCCATCAGTGCAGAGATGGGAGGGATTAATGAAAAACTGTTTTTT
-	TRBV5-1	TRBJ1-1	-	CASSQGQRNTEAFF	TGCGCCAGCAGCCAAGGACAGAGGAACACTGAAGCTTTCTTT
-	TRBV6-1	TRBJ2-5	-	CASSALPTGLVGATQYF	TGTGCCAGCAGTGCCTTACCGACAGGACTGGTGGGCGCGACCCAGTACTTC
TRBD2	TRBV9	TRBJ2-1	-	CASSVGGLARGEQFF	TGTGCCAGCAGCGTAGGGGGACTAGCGAGGGGTGAGCAGTTCTTC
TRBD2	TRBV4-1	TRBJ2-7	-	CASSQGISGSLSEQYF	TGCGCCAGCAGCCAAGGTATCAGCGGGAGCTTGTCCGAGCAGTACTTC
TRBD1	TRBV19	TRBJ2-7	few	CASKRDRGREQYF	TGTGCCAGTAAGCGGGACAGGGGTAGGGAGCAGTACTTC
-	TRBV9	TRBJ2-5	-	CASSVGGVRETQYF	TGTGCCAGCAGCGTAGGGGGAGTTCGAGAGACCCAGTACTTC
-	TRBV10-3	TRBJ1-5	-	CAISPRGNMNQPQHF	TGTGCCATCAGTCCACGGGGGAATATGAATCAGCCCCAGCATTTT
TRBD1	TRBV5-1	TRBJ1-1	-	CASSLHTGGRETEAFF	TGCGCCAGCAGCCTCCATACAGGGGGTCGAGAAACTGAAGCTTTCTTT
-	TRBV29-1	TRBJ2-7	few	CSVEGQFPGLEQYF	TGCAGCGTAGAAGGACAGTTTCCCGGGCTGGAGCAGTACTTC
-	TRBV2	TRBJ2-2	once	CASQGEAGELFF	TGTGCCAGCCAGGGTGAGGCCGGGGAGCTGTTTTTT
-	TRBV5-1	TRBJ2-5	-	CASSLDRETQYF	TGCGCCAGCAGCTTGGACAGGGAGACCCAGTACTTC
-	TRBV6-5	TRBJ1-1	-	CASSYYEQPMNTEAFF	TGTGCCAGCAGTTACTACGAACAACCGATGAACACTGAAGCTTTCTTT
-	TRBV6-5	TRBJ1-1	-	CASSYQGWTEAFF	TGTGCCAGCAGTTACCAGGGGTGGACTGAAGCTTTCTTT
-	TRBV18	TRBJ1-5	-	CASSPRTPEGNQPQHF	TGTGCCAGCTCACCTCGGACACCCGAGGGCAATCAGCCCCAGCATTTT
-	TRBV6-5	TRBJ1-2	-	CASSSHREKGDGYTF	TGTGCCAGCAGTTCCCACAGGGAGAAAGGGGATGGCTACACCTTC
TRBD2	TRBV6-4	TRBJ2-3	-	CASSEGLAGDTQYF	TGTGCCAGCAGTGAGGGACTAGCGGGAGATACGCAGTATTTT
TRBD1	TRBV9	TRBJ1-1	-	CASSVHGTGVWSEAFF	TGTGCCAGCAGCGTGCATGGGACAGGGGTGTGGTCTGAAGCTTTCTTT
-	TRBV2	TRBJ2-1	-	CASTRVGNEQFF	TGTGCCAGCACCAGGGTTGGAAATGAGCAGTTCTTC
TRBD1	TRBV5-6	TRBJ1-2	-	CASSPLLGQGAPYGYTF	TGTGCCAGCAGCCCCTTGTTGGGACAGGGGGCGCCGTATGGCTACACCTTC
TRBD2	TRBV30	TRBJ2-7	-	CAWQAGGAYEQYF	TGTGCCTGGCAAGCGGGAGGGGCCTACGAGCAGTACTTC
TRBD2	TRBV5-1	TRBJ2-1	-	CASSLTSGNEQFF	TGCGCCAGCAGCTTGACTAGCGGGAATGAGCAGTTCTTC
TRBD1	TRBV6-5	TRBJ1-2	-	CASSFSRTGAVNGYTF	TGTGCCAGCAGTTTCTCGCGAACAGGGGCCGTTAATGGCTACACCTTC
TRBD1	TRBV19	TRBJ1-5	-	CASSMSGGGMNQPQHF	TGTGCCAGTAGTATGAGTGGAGGGGGCATGAATCAGCCCCAGCATTTT
-	TRBV5-5	TRBJ1-3	-	CASSSRDSGNTIYF	TGTGCCAGCAGCTCCAGGGATTCTGGAAACACCATATATTTT
TRBD1	TRBV10-3	TRBJ1-5	-	CATGDRSNQPQHF	TGTGCCACCGGGGACAGAAGCAATCAGCCCCAGCATTTT
-	TRBV6-5	TRBJ2-7	-	CASSHGIAYEQYF	TGTGCCAGCAGTCACGGGATAGCCTACGAGCAGTACTTC
-	TRBV5-6	TRBJ2-6	few	CASSRGWADVLTF	TGTGCCAGCAGCCGGGGATGGGCCGACGTCCTGACTTTC
TRBD1	TRBV27	TRBJ1-1	-	CASSVWGQDNTEAFF	TGTGCCAGCAGTGTCTGGGGACAGGATAACACTGAAGCTTTCTTT
TRBD1	TRBV29-1	TRBJ1-4	few	CSVERYQGAGMLFF	TGCAGCGTTGAACGTTACCAGGGGGCGGGTATGCTGTTTTTT
TRBD1	TRBV5-6	TRBJ1-2	-	CASSSTGTGPYGYTF	TGTGCCAGCAGCTCCACCGGGACAGGGCCCTATGGCTACACCTTC
TRBD1	TRBV15	TRBJ1-6	-	CATRERRDRYSPLHF	TGTGCCACGAGGGAAAGACGGGACAGATATTCACCCCTCCACTTT
-	TRBV7-9	TRBJ2-1	-	CASSLAVAAGNNEQFF	TGTGCCAGCAGCTTAGCAGTCGCCGCGGGGAACAATGAGCAGTTCTTC
-	TRBV28	TRBJ2-5	-	CASSSPPQVETQYF	TGTGCCAGCAGTTCTCCTCCGCAGGTAGAGACCCAGTACTTC
TRBD2	TRBV9	TRBJ2-1	few	CASSVDRRGNEQFF	TGTGCCAGCAGCGTAGATAGGCGGGGGAATGAGCAGTTCTTC
-	TRBV20-1	TRBJ1-2	-	CSARELSGYTF	TGCAGTGCTAGAGAACTAAGTGGCTACACCTTC
-	TRBV2	TRBJ2-6	-	CASKLRISSGANVLTF	TGTGCCAGCAAGTTGAGGATAAGCTCTGGGGCCAACGTCCTGACTTTC
TRBD2	TRBV5-4	TRBJ2-7	-	CASSERGGTYEQYF	TGTGCCAGCAGCGAGCGGGGGGGTACCTACGAGCAGTACTTC
-	TRBV13	TRBJ1-4	-	CASSEVYRDLNEKLFF	TGTGCCAGCAGCGAGGTCTACCGGGATCTGAATGAAAAACTGTTTTTT
-	TRBV7-2	TRBJ2-3	-	CASSLMWARTDTQYF	TGTGCCAGCAGCTTAATGTGGGCCCGGACAGATACGCAGTATTTT
TRBD1	TRBV7-9	TRBJ1-4	-	CASSSSGTGEKLFF	TGTGCCAGCAGCTCGAGCGGGACAGGGGAAAAACTGTTTTTT
-	TRBV5-7	TRBJ1-3	-	CASSLGLEGRKGNTIYF	TGTGCCAGCAGCTTGGGATTGGAGGGGAGGAAGGGAAACACCATATATTTT
-	TRBV5-1	TRBJ2-3	-	CASSRDRTQDTQYF	TGCGCCAGCAGTCGGGATCGAACTCAAGATACGCAGTATTTT